The 8 T cell receptor beta chains below come from one sample, sequenced in a study of shared clonotypes between healthy human individuals. TCRdb's copy holds only in-frame clones and misses some; the assay was immunoSEQ multiplex PCR. The sample holds nearly 750,000 clones, 55% to 80% seen once. Sequencing used memory CD4+ T cells sorted from blood. Stated subset: CD45RA-negative fraction. The receptor set was obtained from a woman aged 30 to 39 in good health.

The chain couples TRBV5-1 to TRBJ2-1; possible D gene TRBD1, 6 bases. Trimming shortened V by 4 bases and J by 2 bases, and 10 bases separated the two germline ends. The CDR3 is made up of 14 amino acids. Per the germline V gene, CDR1 is SGHRS and CDR2 is YFSETQ. The CDR3 coding sequence is TGCGCCAGCAGCCCCACAGGGACCTACAATGAGCAGTTCTTC. Translation gives CASSPTGTYNEQFF.

The CDR3 DNA sequence: TGTGCCAGTGGGACTAGCGGGACCTACGAGCAGTACTTC. Translating it yields CASGTSGTYEQYF. The V call is TRBV11-2, the J call TRBJ2-7, with TRBD2 matching 13 bases. This CDR3 has 13 residues. Germline CDR1 reads SGHAT; CDR2 reads FQNNGV. V dropped 9 bases and J dropped 2; count of bases not matched to a gene: 1.

The chain joins TRBV28 to TRBJ2-3, with D maybe TRBD2 (5 bases). The CDR3 loop spans 15 amino acids. V dropped 2 bases and J dropped 4 bases, with 13 bases sitting between them. The germline V gene has CDR1 MDHEN and CDR2 SYDVKM. The CDR3 nucleotides are TGTGCCAGCAGTTTACGGGCTAGCTTCCCAGATACGCAGTATTTT. Protein: CASSLRASFPDTQYF.

The chain employs TRBV2 and TRBJ1-5; TRBD1 is a possible D gene (5 bases). Trimming removed 7 bases from V and 3 bases from J, with 19 bases in between. CDR1 and CDR2 (germline): SNHLY, FYNNEI. This CDR3 comprises 16 residues. The CDR3, as DNA: TGTGCCAGCAATCCCCAATTGGCCGGGACCAATCAGCCCCAGCATTTT. Amino acids: CASNPQLAGTNQPQHF. Full variable domain (outside the CDR3, taken from reference TRBV2 and TRBJ1-5): EPEVTQTPSHQVTQMGQEVILRCVPISNHLYFYWYRQILGQKVEFLVSFYNNEISEKSEIFDDQFSVERPDGSNFTLKIRSTKLEDSAMYFCASNPQLAGTNQPQHFGDGTRLSIL.

This chain joins TRBV27 and TRBJ2-4; weak D call: TRBD1 (7 bases). The CDR3 consists of 15 residues. Deletions cut 6 bases from V and 9 bases from J, with 21 bases between. CDR1 and CDR2 (germline): MNHEY, SMNVEV (reference sequence). The CDR3 protein is CASSTLGRQGGIQYF. The CDR3 DNA follows: TGTGCCAGCAGCACCCTCGGCCGACAGGGAGGCATTCAGTACTTC.

The chain couples TRBV7-9 to TRBJ1-2; 8 bases are a match to TRBD1. Germline CDR1 and CDR2: SEHNR and FQNEAQ (reference sequence). The CDR3 extends over 15 amino acids. V shed 4 bases, J shed 2 bases, and the junction held 6 bases outside the gene matches. The chain's CDR3 is CASSWRGTGNYGYTF. The CDR3 region has the DNA TGTGCCAGCAGCTGGAGAGGGACAGGCAACTATGGCTACACCTTC.

This clone occurred a few times. This chain joins TRBV9 and TRBJ2-2; D call uncertain. Germline V gene sequence: CDR1 SGDLS, CDR2 YYNGEE. This CDR3 is 14 amino acids long. The V end was cut by 0 bases, the J end by 7 bases, with 10 bases between. The CDR3 here is CASSVGSERGELFF. In DNA form, the CDR3 reads TGTGCCAGCAGCGTAGGGTCTGAACGCGGGGAGCTGTTTTTT.

This clone came up a few times. The J gene is TRBJ2-1, the V gene TRBV5-6; D perhaps matches TRBD2 (6 bases). Germline lookup yields CDR1 SGHDT and CDR2 YYEEEE. Trimming cost V 1 base and J 4 bases, with 12 bases left between them. This CDR3 is built from 15 residues. The CDR3 region is CASSLLRGAYNEQFF. CDR3 DNA sequence: TGTGCCAGCAGCTTGTTGCGCGGGGCTTACAATGAGCAGTTCTTC. Based on the CDR3 plus reference TRBV5-6 and TRBJ2-1, the full variable domain is DAGVTQSPTHLIKTRGQQVTLRCSPKSGHDTVSWYQQALGQGPQFIFQYYEEEERQRGNFPDRFSGHQFPNYSSELNVNALLLGDSALYLCASSLLRGAYNEQFFGPGTRLTVL.